These 21 T cell receptor beta chains originate from one sample sequenced in a study of blood T cell repertoires in COVID-19. Some clones are missing from TCRdb's copy, which holds only in-frame ones; the method was immunoSEQ multiplex PCR. Of roughly 170,000 clones listed, almost 80% are singletons. What was sequenced was peripheral blood. These TCRs come from a woman between 65 and 79 years old with acute or convalescent COVID-19.

The V gene is TRBV2, the J gene TRBJ1-5; D is possibly TRBD1 (6 bases). Germline CDR1 is SNHLY and CDR2 is FYNNEI. The CDR3 spans 13 residues. Trimming removed 10 bases at V and 1 base at J, with 11 bases between. The CDR3 nucleotides are TGTGCCACCGCCGGGACAAGCAATCAGCCCCAGCATTTT. Its protein product is CATAGTSNQPQHF.

This sequence joins TRBV5-6 and TRBJ2-3; 9 nucleotides match TRBD1. The CDR3 is 16 residues long. From germline, CDR1 is SGHDT and CDR2 YYEEEE. Trimming removed 3 bases from V and 4 bases from J; junction bases left unmatched: 9. The CDR3 is CASSWGRTGVADTQYF. In DNA, the CDR3 is TGTGCCAGCAGCTGGGGGCGGACAGGGGTGGCAGATACGCAGTATTTT.

The V gene is TRBV5-1, the J gene TRBJ2-1; D may be TRBD2 (6 bases). The germline V gene encodes CDR1 SGHRS and CDR2 YFSETQ. This CDR3 is 14 amino acids long. Trimming removed 1 base at V and 5 bases at J, with 10 bases between. This CDR3 reads CASSLSAGNNEQFF. CDR3 sequence (DNA): TGCGCCAGCAGCTTGAGCGCGGGAAACAATGAGCAGTTCTTC.

V usage is TRBV6-2 or TRBV6-3 and J usage is TRBJ1-1; a weak D match, TRBD1 (5 bases). The germline gives CDR1 MNHEY, CDR2 SVGEGT. V was shortened by 6 bases and J by 5 bases, with 19 bases between the two germline ends. CDR3 length: 15 residues. The CDR3 bases are TGTGCCAGCAGCTTATACGGACAAGGCGCGACTGAAGCTTTCTTT. Translating it yields CASSLYGQGATEAFF.

J is TRBJ1-4 and V is TRBV3-1 (or the pseudogene TRBV3-2); D is unclear. The germline gives CDR1 LGHDT, CDR2 YNNKEL (reference sequence). The V end lost 4 bases, the J end lost 8 bases, and 8 bases lay between the germline ends. The length of the CDR3 is 12 residues. In DNA, the CDR3 is TGTGCCAGCAGCCCTCGAGGGGAAAAACTGTTTTTT. Translated: CASSPRGEKLFF.

The V and J genes are TRBV19 and TRBJ2-2; 10 nucleotides line up with TRBD1. The germline CDR1 and CDR2 sequences are LNHDA and SQIVND (reference sequence). This CDR3 is 14 amino acids long. V shed 5 bases, J shed 8 bases, and the junction held 5 bases outside the gene matches. The CDR3 reads CASSWTGGKGELFF. Written as DNA, the CDR3 is TGTGCCAGTAGTTGGACAGGGGGGAAAGGGGAGCTGTTTTTT.

This chain joins TRBV6-6 and TRBJ1-1, with D possibly being TRBD1 (5 bases). Germline V gene sequence: CDR1 MNHNY, CDR2 SVGAGI (reference sequence). The CDR3 runs 15 residues. Trimming stripped 2 bases from V and 2 bases from J, with 12 bases between. CDR3 residues: CASSYSREQNTEAFF. The DNA for the CDR3 is TGTGCCAGCAGTTACAGCAGGGAACAAAACACTGAAGCTTTCTTT.

The chain combines TRBV6-1 with TRBJ1-4; D unclear. There are 15 residues in the CDR3. The V gene's germline CDR1 is MNHNS and CDR2 SASEGT. V was trimmed by 2 bases and J by 8 bases, leaving 15 bases between them. This chain's CDR3 is CASSEMGRTGEKLFF. The CDR3 coding sequence is TGTGCCAGCAGTGAAATGGGAAGGACGGGGGAAAAACTGTTTTTT.

The rearrangement uses TRBV19 and TRBJ2-5; tentative D call: TRBD2 (5 bases). The V end lost 3 bases, the J end lost 5 bases, and 10 bases lay between the germline ends. The V gene's germline CDR1 is LNHDA and CDR2 SQIVND (reference sequence). There are 13 residues in the CDR3. The CDR3 DNA reads as TGTGCCAGTAGTATGGGAGTAGGGGAGACCCAGTACTTC. Amino acid sequence: CASSMGVGETQYF.

V usage is TRBV6-2 or TRBV6-3 and J usage is TRBJ2-5; tentatively, D is TRBD1 (5 bases). The CDR3 length is 18 residues. V dropped 6 bases and J dropped 0 bases, with 23 bases sitting between them. Germline V gene sequence: CDR1 MNHEY, CDR2 SVGEGT. CDR3 protein: CASSLTGPHHPYQETQYF. The CDR3 DNA reads TGTGCCAGCAGCCTAACAGGACCCCACCACCCGTACCAAGAGACCCAGTACTTC.

The gene calls are TRBV29-1 and TRBJ1-2; a weak D match, TRBD1 (5 bases). This CDR3 spans 12 amino acids. Trimming took off 4 bases at V and 6 bases at J, with 12 bases between the two ends. Germline V CDR1 and CDR2: SQVTM, ANQGSEA. The CDR3 sequence is CSVVGGEDGYTF. CDR3 in DNA: TGCAGCGTTGTTGGAGGGGAGGATGGCTACACCTTC.

The CDR3 is CAWGPQGAGEQYF. CDR3 in DNA: TGTGCCTGGGGTCCGCAGGGGGCCGGCGAGCAGTACTTC. V and J are TRBV30 and TRBJ2-7; TRBD1 matches 8 bases. After removal of 5 bases from V and 6 bases from J, the junction contained 9 bases not matched to a gene. Looked up from germline, CDR1 is GTSNPN and CDR2 is SVGIG (reference sequence). The CDR3 runs to 13 residues.

The chain employs TRBV6-5 and TRBJ1-1; TRBD1 matches 8 bases. The CDR3 is made up of 14 amino acids. V lost 6 bases and J lost 7; bases outside the gene matches: 10. The germline CDR1 and CDR2 sequences are MNHEY and SVGAGI. The CDR3 spells CASSSRGRFDEAFF. The CDR3 nucleotides are TGTGCCAGCAGCTCCAGGGGGCGGTTCGATGAAGCTTTCTTT.

This clone was seen many times. The chain couples TRBV7-9 to TRBJ2-7; TRBD2 agrees at 7 bases. V trimming: 6 bases; J trimming: 6 bases; junction bases outside the gene matches: 11. CDR3 length: 14 amino acids. CDR1 is SEHNR, CDR2 FQNEAQ, per germline (reference sequence). The CDR3 here is CASSLQWGGVEQYF. The CDR3 DNA reads as TGTGCCAGCAGTTTACAATGGGGGGGAGTCGAGCAGTACTTC.

This clone was detected a few times. The gene calls are TRBV5-1 and TRBJ2-1; D possibly corresponds to TRBD2 (6 bases). With 6 bases removed from V and 2 bases from J, the gap between germline ends came to 18 bases. CDR1 and CDR2 from the germline V gene are SGHRS and YFSETQ. The CDR3 is 16 amino acids. The CDR3 nucleotides read TGCGCCAGCACTACAGAGGGACTGAATACCTACAATGAGCAGTTCTTC. Amino acids: CASTTEGLNTYNEQFF.

The chain combines TRBV5-4 with TRBJ2-7; D is unclear. Germline lookup yields CDR1 SGHNT and CDR2 YYREEE (reference sequence). V was shortened by 4 bases and J by 3 bases, with 14 bases between the two germline ends. The CDR3 extends over 14 amino acids. CDR3 DNA: TGTGCCAGCAGCCCCGACTCGAGTGACTACGAGCAGTACTTC. Translating gives CASSPDSSDYEQYF.

The chain carries TRBV10-2 and TRBJ2-7; the D gene is possibly TRBD1 (5 bases). This CDR3 has 14 residues. Per the germline V gene, CDR1 is WSHSY and CDR2 is SAAADI. The V end lost 6 bases, the J end lost 0 bases, and 12 bases lay between the germline ends. The CDR3 bases are TGCGCCAGCAGACCATTGACAGCCTCCTACGAGCAGTACTTC. It yields the protein CASRPLTASYEQYF.

This sequence joins TRBV20-1 and TRBJ2-5; tentative D call: TRBD2 (5 bases). V was trimmed by 5 bases and J by 5 bases, leaving 9 bases between them. CDR1 and CDR2 (germline): DFQATT, SNEGSKA (reference sequence). The CDR3 has 11 residues. CDR3 nucleotides: TGCAGTGCTCGGGGTAGCGAGACCCAGTACTTC. Residues: CSARGSETQYF.

This chain's CDR3 is CASSDTGTYGYTF. The CDR3 region has the DNA TGTGCCAGCAGTGATACAGGCACCTATGGCTACACCTTC. The chain carries TRBV6-1 and TRBJ1-2; weak D call: TRBD1 (5 bases). The germline V gene has CDR1 MNHNS and CDR2 SASEGT. V lost 3 bases to trimming and J lost 4 bases, with 9 bases between them. The CDR3 is 13 residues long.

This chain connects TRBV3-1 (or the pseudogene TRBV3-2) to TRBJ2-3; the match to TRBD2 covers 9 bases. CDR1 is LGHDT and CDR2 is YNNKEL in the germline V gene (reference sequence). This CDR3 has 15 residues. Losses at the gene ends were 4 bases for V and 1 base for J; bases not matched to a gene: 3. CDR3 in amino acids: CASSLRLAGTDTQYF. For the CDR3, the DNA is TGTGCCAGCAGCCTTAGACTAGCGGGCACAGATACGCAGTATTTT.

The chain has TRBV11-3 and TRBJ2-3; weak D call: TRBD1 (6 bases). Trimming cost V 5 bases and J 4 bases, with 16 bases left between them. The CDR3 is 15 amino acids. Germline assignment: CDR1 SGHNT and CDR2 YENEEA. The CDR3 is CASSKGGKSSDTQYF. CDR3 sequence (DNA): TGTGCCAGCAGCAAAGGGGGAAAATCTTCAGATACGCAGTATTTT. The complete variable domain, with remaining parts taken from reference TRBV11-3 and TRBJ2-3, reads EAGVVQSPRYKIIEKKQPVAFWCNPISGHNTLYWYLQNLGQGPELLIRYENEEAVDDSQLPKDRFSAERLKGVDSTLKIQPAELGDSAVYLCASSKGGKSSDTQYFGPGTRLTVL.